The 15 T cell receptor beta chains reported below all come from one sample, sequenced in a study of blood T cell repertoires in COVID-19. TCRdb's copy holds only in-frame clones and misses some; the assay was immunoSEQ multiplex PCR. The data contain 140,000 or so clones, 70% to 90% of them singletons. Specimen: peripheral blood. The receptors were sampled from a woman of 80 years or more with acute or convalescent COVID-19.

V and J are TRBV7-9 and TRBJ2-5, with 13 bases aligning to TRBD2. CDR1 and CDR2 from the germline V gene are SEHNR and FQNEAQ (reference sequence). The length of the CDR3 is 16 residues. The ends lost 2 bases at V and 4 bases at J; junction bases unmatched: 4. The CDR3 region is CASSLTSGGALETQYF. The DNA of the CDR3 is TGTGCCAGCAGCTTAACTAGCGGGGGGGCCTTAGAGACCCAGTACTTC.

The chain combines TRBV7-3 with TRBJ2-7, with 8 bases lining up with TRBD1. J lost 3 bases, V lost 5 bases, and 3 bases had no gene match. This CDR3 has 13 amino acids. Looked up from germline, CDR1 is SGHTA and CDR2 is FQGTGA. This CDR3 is CASSNGQGYEQYF. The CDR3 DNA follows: TGTGCCAGCAGCAACGGACAGGGCTACGAGCAGTACTTC. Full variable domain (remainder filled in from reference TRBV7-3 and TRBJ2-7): GAGVSQTPSNKVTEKGKYVELRCDPISGHTALYWYRQSLGQGPEFLIYFQGTGAADDSGLPNDRFFAVRPEGSVSTLKIQRTERGDSAVYLCASSNGQGYEQYFGPGTRLTVT.

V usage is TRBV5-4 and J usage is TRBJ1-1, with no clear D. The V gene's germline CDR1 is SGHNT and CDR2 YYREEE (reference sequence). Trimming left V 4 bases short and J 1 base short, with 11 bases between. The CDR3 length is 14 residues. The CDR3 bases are TGTGCCAGCAGCACCCCGGGTAGGAACACTGAAGCTTTCTTT. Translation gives CASSTPGRNTEAFF.

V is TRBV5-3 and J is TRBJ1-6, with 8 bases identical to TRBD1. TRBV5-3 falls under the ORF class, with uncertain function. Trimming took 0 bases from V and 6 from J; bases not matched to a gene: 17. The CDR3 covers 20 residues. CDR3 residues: CARSLVGRDRGLKSNSPLHF. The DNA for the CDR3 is TGTGCCAGAAGCTTGGTAGGGCGAGACAGGGGATTAAAAAGTAATTCACCCCTCCACTTT.

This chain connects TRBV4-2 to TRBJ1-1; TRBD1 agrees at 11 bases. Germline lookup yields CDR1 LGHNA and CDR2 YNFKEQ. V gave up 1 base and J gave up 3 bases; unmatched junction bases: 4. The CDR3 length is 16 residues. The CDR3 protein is CASSQVGTGGDTEAFF. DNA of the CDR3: TGTGCCAGCAGCCAAGTCGGGACAGGGGGGGACACTGAAGCTTTCTTT.

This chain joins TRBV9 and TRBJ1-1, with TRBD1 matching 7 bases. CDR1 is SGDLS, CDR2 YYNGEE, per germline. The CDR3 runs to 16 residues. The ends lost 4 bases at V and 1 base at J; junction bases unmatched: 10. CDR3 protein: CASSPRQGSTNTEAFF. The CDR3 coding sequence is TGTGCCAGCAGCCCCCGACAGGGATCGACGAACACTGAAGCTTTCTTT.

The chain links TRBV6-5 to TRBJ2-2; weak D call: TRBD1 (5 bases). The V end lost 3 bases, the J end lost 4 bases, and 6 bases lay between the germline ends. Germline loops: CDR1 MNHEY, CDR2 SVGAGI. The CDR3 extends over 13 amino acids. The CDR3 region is CASSYDSTGELFF. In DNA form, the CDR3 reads TGTGCCAGCAGTTATGACAGCACCGGGGAGCTGTTTTTT.

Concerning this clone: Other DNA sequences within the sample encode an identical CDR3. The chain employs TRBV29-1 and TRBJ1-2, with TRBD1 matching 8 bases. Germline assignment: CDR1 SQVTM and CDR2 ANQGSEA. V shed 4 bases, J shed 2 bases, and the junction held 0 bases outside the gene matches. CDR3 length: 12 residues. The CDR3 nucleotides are TGCAGCGTTGGGACAGGGAACTATGGCTACACCTTC. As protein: CSVGTGNYGYTF. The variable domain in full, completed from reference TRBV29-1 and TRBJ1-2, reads SAVISQKPSRDICQRGTSLTIQCQVDSQVTMMFWYRQQPGQSLTLIATANQGSEATYESGFVIDKFPISRPNLTFSTLTVSNMSPEDSSIYLCSVGTGNYGYTFGSGTRLTVV.

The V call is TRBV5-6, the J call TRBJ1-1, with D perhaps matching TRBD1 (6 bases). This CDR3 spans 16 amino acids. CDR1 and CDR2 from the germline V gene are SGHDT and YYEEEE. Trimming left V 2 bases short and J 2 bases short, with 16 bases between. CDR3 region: CASSLSTGQTNTEAFF. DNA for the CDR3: TGTGCCAGCAGCTTATCGACCGGACAGACTAACACTGAAGCTTTCTTT.

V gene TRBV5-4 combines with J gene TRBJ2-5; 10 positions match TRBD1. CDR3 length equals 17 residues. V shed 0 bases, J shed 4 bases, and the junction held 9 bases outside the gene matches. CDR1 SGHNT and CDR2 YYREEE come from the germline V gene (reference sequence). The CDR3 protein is CASSLALDRGTGETQYF. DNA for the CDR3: TGTGCCAGCAGCTTGGCTTTGGACAGGGGGACCGGAGAGACCCAGTACTTC.

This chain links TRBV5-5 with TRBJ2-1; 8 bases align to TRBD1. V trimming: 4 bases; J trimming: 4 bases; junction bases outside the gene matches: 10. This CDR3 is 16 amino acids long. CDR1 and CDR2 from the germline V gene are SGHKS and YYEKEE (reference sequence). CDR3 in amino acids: CASSPDRAYGYNEQFF. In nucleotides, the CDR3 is TGTGCCAGCAGCCCGGACAGGGCCTATGGTTACAATGAGCAGTTCTTC.

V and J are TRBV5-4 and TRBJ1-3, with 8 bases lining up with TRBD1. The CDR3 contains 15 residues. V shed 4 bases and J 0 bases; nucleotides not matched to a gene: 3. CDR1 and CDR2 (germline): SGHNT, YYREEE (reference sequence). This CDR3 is CASSPGTGSGNTIYF. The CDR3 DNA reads TGTGCCAGCAGCCCCGGGACAGGCTCTGGAAACACCATATATTTT. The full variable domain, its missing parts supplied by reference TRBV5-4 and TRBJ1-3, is ETGVTQSPTHLIKTRGQQVTLRCSSQSGHNTVSWYQQALGQGPQFIFQYYREEENGRGNFPPRFSGLQFPNYSSELNVNALELDDSALYLCASSPGTGSGNTIYFGEGSWLTVV.

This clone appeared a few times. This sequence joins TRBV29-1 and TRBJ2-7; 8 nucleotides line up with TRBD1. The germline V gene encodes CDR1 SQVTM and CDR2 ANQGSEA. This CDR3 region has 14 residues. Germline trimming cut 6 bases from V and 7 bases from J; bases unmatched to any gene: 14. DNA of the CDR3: TGCAGCGTCCTTACTGGGACAGGAGGAACAGAGCAGTACTTC. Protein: CSVLTGTGGTEQYF.

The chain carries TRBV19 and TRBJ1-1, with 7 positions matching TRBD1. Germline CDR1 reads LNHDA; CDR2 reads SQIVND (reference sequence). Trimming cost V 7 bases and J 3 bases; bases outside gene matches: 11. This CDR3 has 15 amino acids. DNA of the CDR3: TGTGCCAGTAAAACGACAGGGATTAAGTACACTGAAGCTTTCTTT. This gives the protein CASKTTGIKYTEAFF.

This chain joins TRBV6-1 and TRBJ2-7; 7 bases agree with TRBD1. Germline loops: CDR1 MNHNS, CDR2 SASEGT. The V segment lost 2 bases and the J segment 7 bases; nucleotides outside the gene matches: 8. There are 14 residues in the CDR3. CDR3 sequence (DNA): TGTGCCAGCAGTGAAAGGGGGCCCCACGATGAGCAGTACTTC. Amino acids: CASSERGPHDEQYF.